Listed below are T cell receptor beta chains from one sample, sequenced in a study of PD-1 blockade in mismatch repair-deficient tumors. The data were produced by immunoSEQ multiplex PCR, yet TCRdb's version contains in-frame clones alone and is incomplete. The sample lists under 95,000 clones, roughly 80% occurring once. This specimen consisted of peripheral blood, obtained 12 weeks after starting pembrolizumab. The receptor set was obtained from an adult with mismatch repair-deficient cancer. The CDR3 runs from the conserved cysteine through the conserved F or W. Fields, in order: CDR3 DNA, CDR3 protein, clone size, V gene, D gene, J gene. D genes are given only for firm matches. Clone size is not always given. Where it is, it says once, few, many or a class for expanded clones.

CDR3nt: TGTGTTACTAGTTTGGGCACAGATACGCAGTATTTT; CDR3aa: CVTSLGTDTQYF; abundance: -; v_gene: TRBV6-6; d_gene: -; j_gene: TRBJ2-3
CDR3nt: TGTGCCAGCAGCCCTAGTCCAGCGCCCTACGAGCAGTACTTC; CDR3aa: CASSPSPAPYEQYF; abundance: -; v_gene: TRBV9; d_gene: -; j_gene: TRBJ2-7
CDR3nt: TGCGCCAGCAGCCAATCTTCGACTAGCGGGAGAGGGAGCACAGATACGCAGTATTTT; CDR3aa: CASSQSSTSGRGSTDTQYF; abundance: -; v_gene: TRBV4-1; d_gene: TRBD2; j_gene: TRBJ2-3
CDR3nt: TGTGCCAGCAGTGAGGGGGTTTTGGGCAATCAGCCCCAGCATTTT; CDR3aa: CASSEGVLGNQPQHF; abundance: -; v_gene: TRBV2; d_gene: -; j_gene: TRBJ1-5
CDR3nt: TGTGCCAGCAGCCATAATTTAAAGAGCTTGGACAGGGGCTACGAGCAGTACTTC; CDR3aa: CASSHNLKSLDRGYEQYF; abundance: -; v_gene: TRBV14; d_gene: TRBD1; j_gene: TRBJ2-7
CDR3nt: TGTGCCAGCAGCCACCGGGACAGGTCCTACGAGCAGTACTTC; CDR3aa: CASSHRDRSYEQYF; abundance: -; v_gene: TRBV7-9; d_gene: TRBD1; j_gene: TRBJ2-7
CDR3nt: TGTGCCAGCAGCGTAGTGGGCGGGAGCCCAGGTGAGCAGTTCTTC; CDR3aa: CASSVVGGSPGEQFF; abundance: -; v_gene: TRBV9; d_gene: TRBD2; j_gene: TRBJ2-1
CDR3nt: TGTGCCAGCAGTGTTGGCGGGTTATGGAATGAGCAGTTCTTC; CDR3aa: CASSVGGLWNEQFF; abundance: -; v_gene: TRBV2; d_gene: -; j_gene: TRBJ2-1
CDR3nt: TGTGCCAGCAGCGTCCTAGCGGGTACCGGGTCGGCCAAAAACATTCAGTACTTC; CDR3aa: CASSVLAGTGSAKNIQYF; abundance: -; v_gene: TRBV9; d_gene: TRBD2; j_gene: TRBJ2-4
CDR3nt: TGTGCCAGCAGCTTAGTTACAGCTAGGGAGAAAGAGACCCAGTACTTC; CDR3aa: CASSLVTAREKETQYF; abundance: -; v_gene: TRBV7-9; d_gene: -; j_gene: TRBJ2-5
CDR3nt: TGTGCCAGCAGCTCCGGAGGGTCCGAGACCCAGTACTTC; CDR3aa: CASSSGGSETQYF; abundance: -; v_gene: TRBV5-6; d_gene: -; j_gene: TRBJ2-5
CDR3nt: TGTGCCTGGGCCGGGACAGCGAACACCGGGGAGCTGTTTTTT; CDR3aa: CAWAGTANTGELFF; abundance: -; v_gene: TRBV30; d_gene: TRBD1; j_gene: TRBJ2-2
CDR3nt: TGTGCCAGCAGCAAGGCCCCTCCGACTCGAGGCTACACCTTC; CDR3aa: CASSKAPPTRGYTF; abundance: -; v_gene: TRBV21-1; d_gene: -; j_gene: TRBJ1-2
CDR3nt: TGTGCCTGGAGTCAATTAACCCCGGGCCTAATCCCGGAGAACACTGAAGCTTTCTTT; CDR3aa: CAWSQLTPGLIPENTEAFF; abundance: -; v_gene: TRBV30; d_gene: -; j_gene: TRBJ1-1
CDR3nt: TGTGCCAGCAGCCGAACGGGGGGAGTACACAATGAGCAGTTCTTC; CDR3aa: CASSRTGGVHNEQFF; abundance: once; v_gene: TRBV9; d_gene: TRBD2; j_gene: TRBJ2-1
CDR3nt: TGTGCCAGCTCACCAAAAGTCCCGGGACAGGGGGCAACTAATGAAAAACTGTTTTTT; CDR3aa: CASSPKVPGQGATNEKLFF; abundance: -; v_gene: TRBV18; d_gene: TRBD1; j_gene: TRBJ1-4
CDR3nt: TGTGCCAGCAGTTGGCGTGTCACCGGGGAGCTGTTTTTT; CDR3aa: CASSWRVTGELFF; abundance: once; v_gene: TRBV6-5; d_gene: -; j_gene: TRBJ2-2
CDR3nt: TGTGCCAGCGTGCCTATCGGGACTAGCGGGCCCTACAATGAGCAGTTCTTC; CDR3aa: CASVPIGTSGPYNEQFF; abundance: -; v_gene: TRBV27; d_gene: TRBD2; j_gene: TRBJ2-1
CDR3nt: TGTGCCAGCAGCTCAGGACTAGCCCCCTCCTACGAGCAGTACTTC; CDR3aa: CASSSGLAPSYEQYF; abundance: -; v_gene: TRBV7-9; d_gene: TRBD2; j_gene: TRBJ2-7
CDR3nt: TGTGCCAGCAGCTTAGTGACAGACTACGAGCAGTACTTC; CDR3aa: CASSLVTDYEQYF; abundance: -; v_gene: TRBV7-2; d_gene: -; j_gene: TRBJ2-7
CDR3nt: TGTGCCAGCAGGGCTCGCAGCACAGATACGCAGTATTTT; CDR3aa: CASRARSTDTQYF; abundance: -; v_gene: TRBV7-2; d_gene: -; j_gene: TRBJ2-3
CDR3nt: TGCGCCAGCAGCTTGCGCAAGAGCTACGAGCAGTACTTC; CDR3aa: CASSLRKSYEQYF; abundance: -; v_gene: TRBV5-1; d_gene: -; j_gene: TRBJ2-7
CDR3nt: TGCGCCAGCAGTGAGTCGAAGATCACCCGGGTAACTGAAGCTTTCTTT; CDR3aa: CASSESKITRVTEAFF; abundance: -; v_gene: TRBV10-1; d_gene: -; j_gene: TRBJ1-1
CDR3nt: TGTGCCAGCAGCGTAGCAGGAGTCAGGGAGACCCAGTACTTC; CDR3aa: CASSVAGVRETQYF; abundance: -; v_gene: TRBV9; d_gene: -; j_gene: TRBJ2-5
CDR3nt: TGTGCCAGCAGCACCCAGACTAGCGCCAATGAGCAGTTCTTC; CDR3aa: CASSTQTSANEQFF; abundance: -; v_gene: TRBV9; d_gene: TRBD2; j_gene: TRBJ2-1
CDR3nt: TGTGCCAGCAGCCCAGGGTCGGGGGGCTACACCTTC; CDR3aa: CASSPGSGGYTF; abundance: few; v_gene: TRBV6-1; d_gene: -; j_gene: TRBJ1-2
CDR3nt: TGTGCCAGCAGCCCTGGACAGGGGAATGGCTACACCTTC; CDR3aa: CASSPGQGNGYTF; abundance: -; v_gene: TRBV4-2; d_gene: TRBD1; j_gene: TRBJ1-2
CDR3nt: TGTGCCAGCAGCGTAGAGGGAGACACTGAAGCTTTCTTT; CDR3aa: CASSVEGDTEAFF; abundance: -; v_gene: TRBV9; d_gene: -; j_gene: TRBJ1-1
CDR3nt: TGTGCCAGCAGTGTGTCTGGTCAGGGAAGGGGCTCGGGAAACACCATATATTTT; CDR3aa: CASSVSGQGRGSGNTIYF; abundance: -; v_gene: TRBV2; d_gene: -; j_gene: TRBJ1-3
CDR3nt: TGTGCCACCAGCGCCAGCGACTCCTACGAGCAGTACTTC; CDR3aa: CATSASDSYEQYF; abundance: -; v_gene: TRBV15; d_gene: -; j_gene: TRBJ2-7